A single sample is the source of the 8 T cell receptor beta chains below, sequenced in a study of blood T cell repertoires in COVID-19. Produced via immunoSEQ multiplex PCR; TCRdb's table is partial and in-frame only. The sample holds some 60,000 clones, roughly 89% seen once. Material: peripheral blood. The receptors shown here come from a human donor in a cohort sampled during active COVID-19.

The chain employs TRBV7-2 and TRBJ1-1; 9 nucleotides match TRBD1. Germline CDR1 SGHTA, CDR2 FQGNSA. Trimming removed 0 bases from V and 5 bases from J; junction bases left unmatched: 13. The CDR3 runs to 18 residues. The CDR3 protein is CASSLALVTGGAGTEAFF. Here the CDR3 DNA reads TGTGCCAGCAGCTTAGCTCTAGTAACAGGGGGCGCGGGGACTGAAGCTTTCTTT.

The chain joins TRBV28 to TRBJ1-2; 11 nucleotides match TRBD1. The V and J ends lost 6 bases and 7 bases, in that order; junction bases with no gene match: 16. This CDR3 contains 17 residues. Per the germline V gene, CDR1 is MDHEN and CDR2 is SYDVKM. This CDR3 is CASSADGTGGSYGGYTF. The CDR3 bases are TGTGCCAGCAGCGCAGACGGGACAGGGGGTTCTTATGGTGGCTACACCTTC.

This chain connects TRBV7-2 to TRBJ1-6; TRBD1 agrees at 9 bases. V shed 5 bases, J shed 5 bases, and the junction held 7 bases outside the gene matches. Germline V lookup: CDR1 SGHTA, CDR2 FQGNSA. The CDR3 is 16 amino acids. Written as DNA, the CDR3 is TGTGCCAGCAGCCTAAGAACAGGGGGCAATAATTCACCCCTCCACTTT. It is translated as CASSLRTGGNNSPLHF.

J is TRBJ1-2 and V is TRBV6-5; D is ambiguous. Germline lookup yields CDR1 MNHEY and CDR2 SVGAGI. The CDR3 covers 13 residues. V was clipped by 7 bases and J by 4 bases, with 13 bases between them. The DNA of the CDR3 is TGTGCCAGCAAGGCCGGGTCTTTCTATGGCTACACCTTC. Translating it yields CASKAGSFYGYTF.

Only a few counts were recorded for this clone. The chain recombines TRBV18 with TRBJ1-5, with D possibly TRBD1 on 6 matching bases. Germline values: CDR1 KGHSH, CDR2 LQKENI. The V gene lost 3 bases and the J gene lost 4 bases, with 7 bases spanning the gap. The CDR3 length is 13 residues. CDR3 loop: CASSPDRNQPQHF. The CDR3 DNA reads as TGTGCCAGCTCACCGGACAGAAATCAGCCCCAGCATTTT.

The gene calls are TRBV19 and TRBJ1-5, with 7 bases that match TRBD1. The germline CDR1 and CDR2 sequences are LNHDA and SQIVND (reference sequence). The CDR3 spans 17 residues. Trimming at V came to 6 bases and at J to 0 bases, leaving 11 bases not matched to a gene. The CDR3 reads CASREGQLSRSNQPQHF. The CDR3 coding sequence is TGTGCCAGTAGAGAGGGACAGCTATCCCGTAGCAATCAGCCCCAGCATTTT.

This sequence joins TRBV5-5 and TRBJ2-3; 8 bases are shared with TRBD1. Losses at the gene ends were 1 base for V and 1 base for J; bases not matched to a gene: 2. CDR1 SGHKS and CDR2 YYEKEE come from the germline V gene (reference sequence). The CDR3 is 15 amino acids. The CDR3 reads CASSLRDRRTDTQYF. The CDR3 region has the DNA TGTGCCAGCAGCTTGAGGGACAGGCGCACAGATACGCAGTATTTT.

This clone occurred a few times. This sequence joins TRBV3-1 (or the pseudogene TRBV3-2) and TRBJ1-6, with 7 positions matching TRBD1. From germline, CDR1 is LGHDT and CDR2 YNNKEL (reference sequence). Germline trimming cut 1 base from V and 6 bases from J; bases unmatched to any gene: 3. The CDR3 loop spans 15 amino acids. The chain's CDR3 is CASSQVDRVNSPLHF. The CDR3 coding sequence is TGTGCCAGCAGCCAAGTTGACAGGGTTAATTCACCCCTCCACTTT.